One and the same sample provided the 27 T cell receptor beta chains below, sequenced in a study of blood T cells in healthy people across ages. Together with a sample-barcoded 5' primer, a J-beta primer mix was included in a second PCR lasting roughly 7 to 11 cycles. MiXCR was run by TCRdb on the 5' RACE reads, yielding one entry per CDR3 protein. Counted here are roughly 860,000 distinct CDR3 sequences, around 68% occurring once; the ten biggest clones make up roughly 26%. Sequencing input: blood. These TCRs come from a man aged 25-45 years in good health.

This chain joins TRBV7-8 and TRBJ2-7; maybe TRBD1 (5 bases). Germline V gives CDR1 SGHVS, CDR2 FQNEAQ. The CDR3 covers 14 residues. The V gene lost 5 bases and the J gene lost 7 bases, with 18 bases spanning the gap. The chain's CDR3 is CASSPEVGVWEQYF. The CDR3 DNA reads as TGTGCCAGCAGCCCAGAAGTAGGGGTCTGGGAGCAGTACTTC.

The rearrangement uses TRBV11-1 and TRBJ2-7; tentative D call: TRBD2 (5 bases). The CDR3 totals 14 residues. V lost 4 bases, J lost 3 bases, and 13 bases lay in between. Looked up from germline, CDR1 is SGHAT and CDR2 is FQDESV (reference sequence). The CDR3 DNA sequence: TGTGCCAGCAGCTCCGCGGGTTCCCTCTACGAGCAGTACTTC. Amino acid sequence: CASSSAGSLYEQYF.

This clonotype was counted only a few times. The chain's CDR3 is CASSLEGVYYEQYF. CDR3 DNA: TGTGCCAGCAGCTTGGAAGGAGTTTATTACGAGCAGTACTTC. This chain connects TRBV5-5 to TRBJ2-5; D is unresolved. The J call may be wrong; the DNA end is better matched by TRBJ2-7. The CDR3 length is 14 residues. Germline assignment: CDR1 SGHKS and CDR2 YYEKEE (reference sequence).

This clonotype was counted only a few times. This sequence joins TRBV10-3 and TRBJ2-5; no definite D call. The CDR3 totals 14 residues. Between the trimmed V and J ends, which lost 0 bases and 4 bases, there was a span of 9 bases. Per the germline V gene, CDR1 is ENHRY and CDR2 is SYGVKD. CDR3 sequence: CAISESNPGETQYF. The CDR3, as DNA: TGTGCCATCAGTGAGTCGAACCCCGGAGAGACCCAGTACTTC.

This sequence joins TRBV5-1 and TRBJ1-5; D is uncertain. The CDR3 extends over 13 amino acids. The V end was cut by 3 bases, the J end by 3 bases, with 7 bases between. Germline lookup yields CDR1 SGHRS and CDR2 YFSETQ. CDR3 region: CASSSDVNQPQHF. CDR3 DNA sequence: TGCGCCAGCAGCTCGGACGTCAATCAGCCCCAGCATTTT.

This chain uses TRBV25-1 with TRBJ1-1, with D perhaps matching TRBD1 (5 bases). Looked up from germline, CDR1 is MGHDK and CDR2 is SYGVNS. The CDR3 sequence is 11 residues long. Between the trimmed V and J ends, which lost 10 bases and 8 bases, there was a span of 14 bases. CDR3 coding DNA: TGTGCCACCGACTGGGGGTTGGAAGCTTTCTTT. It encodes CATDWGLEAFF.

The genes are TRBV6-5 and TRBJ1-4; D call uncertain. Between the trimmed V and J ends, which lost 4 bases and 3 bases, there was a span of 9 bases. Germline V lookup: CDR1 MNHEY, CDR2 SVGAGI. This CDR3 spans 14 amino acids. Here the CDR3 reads CASSSPGSNEKLFF. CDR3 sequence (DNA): TGTGCCAGCAGTTCCCCGGGATCTAATGAAAAACTGTTTTTT.

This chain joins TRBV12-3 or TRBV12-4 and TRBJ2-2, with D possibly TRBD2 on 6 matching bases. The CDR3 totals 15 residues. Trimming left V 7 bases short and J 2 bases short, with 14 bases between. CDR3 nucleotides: TGTGCCAGCAACCCAACCGGGACTAACACCGGGGAGCTGTTTTTT. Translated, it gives CASNPTGTNTGELFF.

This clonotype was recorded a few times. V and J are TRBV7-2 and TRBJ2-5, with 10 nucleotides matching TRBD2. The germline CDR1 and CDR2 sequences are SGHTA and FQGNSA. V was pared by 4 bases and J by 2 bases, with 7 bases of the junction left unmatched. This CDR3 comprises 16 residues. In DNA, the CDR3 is TGTGCCAGCAGCTCTGGACTAGCGGAAGGGCAAGAGACCCAGTACTTC. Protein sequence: CASSSGLAEGQETQYF.

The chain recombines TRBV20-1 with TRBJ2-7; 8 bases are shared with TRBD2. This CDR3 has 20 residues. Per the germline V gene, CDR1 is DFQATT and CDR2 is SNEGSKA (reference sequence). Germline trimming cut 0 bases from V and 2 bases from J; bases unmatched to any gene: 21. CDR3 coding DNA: TGCAGTGCTAGAGATCAACCTAGCGGGTGGCGGTCAGGTATACCCTACGAGCAGTACTTC. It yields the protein CSARDQPSGWRSGIPYEQYF.

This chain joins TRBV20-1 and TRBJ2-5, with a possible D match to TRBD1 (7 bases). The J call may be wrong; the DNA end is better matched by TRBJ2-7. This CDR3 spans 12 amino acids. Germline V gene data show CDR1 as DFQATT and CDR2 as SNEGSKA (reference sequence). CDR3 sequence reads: CSAARGEYEQYF. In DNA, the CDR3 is TGCAGTGCGGCCAGGGGGGAATACGAGCAGTACTTC.

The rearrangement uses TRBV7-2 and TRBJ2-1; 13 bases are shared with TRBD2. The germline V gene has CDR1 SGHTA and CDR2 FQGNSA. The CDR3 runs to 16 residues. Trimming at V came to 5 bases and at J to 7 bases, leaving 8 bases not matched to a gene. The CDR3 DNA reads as TGTGCCAGCAGCCCTGGACTAGCGGGGGCTGGAAATGAGCAGTTCTTC. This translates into CASSPGLAGAGNEQFF.

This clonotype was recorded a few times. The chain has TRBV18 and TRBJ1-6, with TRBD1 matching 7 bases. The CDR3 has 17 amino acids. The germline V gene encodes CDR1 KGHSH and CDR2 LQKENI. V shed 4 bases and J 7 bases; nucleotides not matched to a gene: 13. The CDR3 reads CASSLVSGGTANSPLHF. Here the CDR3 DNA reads TGTGCCAGCTCACTCGTTTCCGGCGGGACAGCGAATTCACCCCTCCACTTT.

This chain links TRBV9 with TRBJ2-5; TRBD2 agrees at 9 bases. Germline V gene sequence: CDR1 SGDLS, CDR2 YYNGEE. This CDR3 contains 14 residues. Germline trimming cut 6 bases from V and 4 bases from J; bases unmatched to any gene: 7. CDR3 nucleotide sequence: TGTGCCAGCACCCCCGGGACTAGCTTAGAGACCCAGTACTTC. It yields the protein CASTPGTSLETQYF.

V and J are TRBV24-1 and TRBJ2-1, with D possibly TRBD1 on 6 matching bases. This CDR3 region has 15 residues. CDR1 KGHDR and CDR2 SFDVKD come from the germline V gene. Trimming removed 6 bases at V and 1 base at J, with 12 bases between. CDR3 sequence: CATSSEGDSYNEQFF. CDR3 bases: TGTGCCACCAGTAGCGAGGGGGATTCCTACAATGAGCAGTTCTTC.

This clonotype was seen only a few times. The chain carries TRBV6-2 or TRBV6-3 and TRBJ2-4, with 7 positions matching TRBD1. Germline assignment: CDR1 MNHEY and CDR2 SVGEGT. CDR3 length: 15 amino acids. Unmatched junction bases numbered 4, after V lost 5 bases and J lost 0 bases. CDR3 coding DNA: TGTGCCAGCAGTCGACAGGGAATAGCCAAAAACATTCAGTACTTC. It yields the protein CASSRQGIAKNIQYF.

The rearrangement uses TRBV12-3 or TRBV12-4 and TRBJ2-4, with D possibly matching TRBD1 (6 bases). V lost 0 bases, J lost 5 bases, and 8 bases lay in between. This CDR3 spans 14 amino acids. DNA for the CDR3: TGTGCCAGCAGTTTAGCGAGACAGGAAAACATTCAGTACTTC. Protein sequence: CASSLARQENIQYF.

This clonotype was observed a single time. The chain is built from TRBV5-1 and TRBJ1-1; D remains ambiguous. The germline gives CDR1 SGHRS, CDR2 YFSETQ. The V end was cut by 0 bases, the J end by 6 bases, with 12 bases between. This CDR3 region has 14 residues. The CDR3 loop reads CASSLALANAEAFF. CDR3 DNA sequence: TGCGCCAGCAGCTTGGCCTTGGCAAACGCTGAAGCTTTCTTT.

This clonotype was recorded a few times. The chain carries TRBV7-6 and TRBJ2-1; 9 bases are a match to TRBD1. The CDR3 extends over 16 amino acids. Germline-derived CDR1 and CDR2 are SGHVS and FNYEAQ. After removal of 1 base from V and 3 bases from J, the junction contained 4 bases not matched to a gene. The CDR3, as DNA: TGTGCCAGCAGCTTAGTTGGGACAGGGTTCTACAATGAGCAGTTCTTC. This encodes CASSLVGTGFYNEQFF.

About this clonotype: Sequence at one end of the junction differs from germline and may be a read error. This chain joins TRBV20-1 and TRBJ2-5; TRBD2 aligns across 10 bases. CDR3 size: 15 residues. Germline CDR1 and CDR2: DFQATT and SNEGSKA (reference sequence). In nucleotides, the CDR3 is TGCAGTGCCAGAGAAGCCCAGCGGGGGGGCTATGAGCAGTACTTC. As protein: CSAREAQRGGYEQYF.

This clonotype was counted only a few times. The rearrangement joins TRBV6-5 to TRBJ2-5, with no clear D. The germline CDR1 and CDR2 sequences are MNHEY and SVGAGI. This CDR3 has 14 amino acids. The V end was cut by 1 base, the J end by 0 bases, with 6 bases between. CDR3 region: CASSYLAHQETQYF. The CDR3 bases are TGTGCCAGCAGTTACTTGGCACACCAAGAGACCCAGTACTTC.

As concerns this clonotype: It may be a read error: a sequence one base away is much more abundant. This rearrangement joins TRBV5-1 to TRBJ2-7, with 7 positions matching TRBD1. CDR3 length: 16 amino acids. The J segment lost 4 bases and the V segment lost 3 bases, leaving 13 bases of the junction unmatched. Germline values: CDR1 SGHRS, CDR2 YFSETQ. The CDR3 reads CASSSSPSGTVYEQYF. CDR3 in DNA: TGCGCCAGCAGCTCGTCTCCTTCCGGGACAGTATACGAGCAGTACTTC.

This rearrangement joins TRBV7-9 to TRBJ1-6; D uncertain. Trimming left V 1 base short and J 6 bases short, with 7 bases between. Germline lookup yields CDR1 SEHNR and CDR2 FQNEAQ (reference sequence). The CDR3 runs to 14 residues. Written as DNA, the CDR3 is TGTGCCAGCAGCTTAGAACAGATTAATTCACCCCTCCACTTT. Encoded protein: CASSLEQINSPLHF.

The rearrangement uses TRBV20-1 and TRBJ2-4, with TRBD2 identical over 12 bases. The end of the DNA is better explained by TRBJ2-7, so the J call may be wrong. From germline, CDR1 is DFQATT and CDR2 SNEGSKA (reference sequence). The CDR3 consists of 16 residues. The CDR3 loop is CSASRLAGDSDSEQYF. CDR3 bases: TGCAGTGCTAGCAGACTAGCGGGGGATAGCGATTCCGAGCAGTACTTC.

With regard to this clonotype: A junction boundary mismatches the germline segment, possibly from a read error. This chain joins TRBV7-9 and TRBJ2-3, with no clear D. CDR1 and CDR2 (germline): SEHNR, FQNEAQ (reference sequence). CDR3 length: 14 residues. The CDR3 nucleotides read TGTGCCAGCAGCGTAGCCAATTTCCAAGATACGCAGTATTTT. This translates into CASSVANFQDTQYF.

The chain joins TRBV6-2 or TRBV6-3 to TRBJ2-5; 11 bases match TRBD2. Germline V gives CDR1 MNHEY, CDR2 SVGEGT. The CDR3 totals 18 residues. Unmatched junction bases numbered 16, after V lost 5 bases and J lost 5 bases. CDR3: CASSGRLAGTTEWETQYF. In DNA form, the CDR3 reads TGTGCCAGCAGTGGTAGACTAGCGGGGACCACGGAGTGGGAGACCCAGTACTTC.

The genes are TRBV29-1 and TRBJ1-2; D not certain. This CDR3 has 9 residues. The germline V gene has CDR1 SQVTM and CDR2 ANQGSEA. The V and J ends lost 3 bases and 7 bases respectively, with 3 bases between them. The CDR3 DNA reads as TGCAGCGTTGATGGTGGCTACACCTTC. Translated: CSVDGGYTF.